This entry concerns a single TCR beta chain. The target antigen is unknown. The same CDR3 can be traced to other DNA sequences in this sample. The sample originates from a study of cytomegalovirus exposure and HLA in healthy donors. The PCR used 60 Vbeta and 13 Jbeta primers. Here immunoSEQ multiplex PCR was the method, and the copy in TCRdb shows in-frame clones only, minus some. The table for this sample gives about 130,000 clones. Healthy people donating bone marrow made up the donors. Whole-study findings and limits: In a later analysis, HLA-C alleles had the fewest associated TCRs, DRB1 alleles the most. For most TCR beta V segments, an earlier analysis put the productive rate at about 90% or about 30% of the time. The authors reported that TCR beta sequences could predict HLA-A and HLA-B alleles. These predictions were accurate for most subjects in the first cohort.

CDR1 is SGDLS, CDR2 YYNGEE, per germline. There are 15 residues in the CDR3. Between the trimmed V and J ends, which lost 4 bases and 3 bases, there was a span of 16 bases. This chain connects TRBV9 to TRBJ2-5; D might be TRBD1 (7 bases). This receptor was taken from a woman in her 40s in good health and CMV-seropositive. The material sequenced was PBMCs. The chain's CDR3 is CASSPRTGGEETQYF. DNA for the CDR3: TGTGCCAGCAGCCCGAGGACAGGAGGGGAAGAGACCCAGTACTTC. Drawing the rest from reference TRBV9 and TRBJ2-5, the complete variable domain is DSGVTQTPKHLITATGQRVTLRCSPRSGDLSVYWYQQSLDQGLQFLIQYYNGEERAKGNILERFSAQQFPDLHSELNLSSLELGDSALYFCASSPRTGGEETQYFGPGTRLLVL.